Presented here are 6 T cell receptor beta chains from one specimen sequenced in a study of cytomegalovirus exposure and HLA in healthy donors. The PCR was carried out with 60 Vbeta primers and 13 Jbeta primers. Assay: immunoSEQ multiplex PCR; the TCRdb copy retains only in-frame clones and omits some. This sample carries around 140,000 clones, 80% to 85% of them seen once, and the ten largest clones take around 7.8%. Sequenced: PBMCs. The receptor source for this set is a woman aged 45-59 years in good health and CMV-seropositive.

The CDR3 reads CASSQEEASGTYEQYF. DNA of the CDR3: TGTGCCAGCAGCCAAGAGGAGGCTAGCGGGACCTACGAGCAGTACTTC. J is TRBJ2-7 and V is TRBV14; 9 bases align to TRBD2. Germline CDR1 and CDR2: SGHDN and FVKESK. J was trimmed by 2 bases and V by 0 bases; bases with no gene match: 5. This CDR3 is 16 amino acids long.

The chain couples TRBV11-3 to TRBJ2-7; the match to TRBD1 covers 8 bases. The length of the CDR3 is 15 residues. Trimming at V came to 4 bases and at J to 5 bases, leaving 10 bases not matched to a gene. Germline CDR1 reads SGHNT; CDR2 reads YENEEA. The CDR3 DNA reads TGTGCCAGCAGCTCTGGACAGGGACAATTGGACGAGCAGTACTTC. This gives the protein CASSSGQGQLDEQYF.

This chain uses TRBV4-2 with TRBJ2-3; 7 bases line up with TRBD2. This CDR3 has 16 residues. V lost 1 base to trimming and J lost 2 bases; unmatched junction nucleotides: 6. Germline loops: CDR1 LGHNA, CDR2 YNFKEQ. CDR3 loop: CASSQAPSGNTDTQYF. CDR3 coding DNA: TGTGCCAGCAGCCAAGCGCCTAGCGGAAACACAGATACGCAGTATTTT.

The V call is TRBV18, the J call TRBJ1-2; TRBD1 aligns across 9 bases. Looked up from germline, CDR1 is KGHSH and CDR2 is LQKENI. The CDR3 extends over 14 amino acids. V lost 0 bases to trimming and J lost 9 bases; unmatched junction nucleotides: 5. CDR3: CASSPPGQGFSYTF. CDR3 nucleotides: TGTGCCAGCTCACCACCGGGACAGGGCTTCAGCTACACCTTC.

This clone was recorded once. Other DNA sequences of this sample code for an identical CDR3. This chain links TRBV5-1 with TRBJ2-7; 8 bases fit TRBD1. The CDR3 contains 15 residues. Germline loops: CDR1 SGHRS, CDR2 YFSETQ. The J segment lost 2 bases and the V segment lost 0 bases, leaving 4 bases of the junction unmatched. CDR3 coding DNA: TGCGCCAGCAGCTTGGTTGGGACAGGAGCCTACGAGCAGTACTTC. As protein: CASSLVGTGAYEQYF.

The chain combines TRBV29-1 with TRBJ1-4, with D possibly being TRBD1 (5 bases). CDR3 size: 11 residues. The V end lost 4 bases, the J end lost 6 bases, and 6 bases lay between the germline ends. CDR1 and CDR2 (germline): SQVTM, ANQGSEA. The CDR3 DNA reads TGCAGCGTTGCGGGGGATGAAAAACTGTTTTTT. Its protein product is CSVAGDEKLFF.